The 14 T cell receptor beta chains reported below all come from one sample, sequenced in a study of early stage breast cancer tumors. Clones were read by immunoSEQ multiplex PCR, and TCRdb kept only the in-frame ones, dropping some. The table records tens of thousands of clones, just under 80% of them present only once. The sequenced material came from blood. These receptors originate from a person aged 35 to 50 with breast cancer.

The chain couples TRBV6-1 to TRBJ1-5, with TRBD1 as a possible D gene (5 bases). CDR3 length: 16 residues. Trimming took off 3 bases at V and 4 bases at J, with 16 bases between the two ends. Looked up from germline, CDR1 is MNHNS and CDR2 is SASEGT. The CDR3 sequence: CASSEAGLGDNQPQHF. The CDR3 DNA reads TGTGCCAGCAGTGAGGCGGGTCTAGGGGATAATCAGCCCCAGCATTTT.

This clone was counted only a few times. This chain joins TRBV19 and TRBJ2-2; D gene unclear. The CDR3 spans 13 residues. Germline CDR1 reads LNHDA; CDR2 reads SQIVND (reference sequence). V was pared by 3 bases and J by 3 bases, with 5 bases between. In DNA, the CDR3 is TGTGCCAGTAGTATCCAGGACACCGGGGAGCTGTTTTTT. This codes for CASSIQDTGELFF.

This chain uses TRBV7-2 with TRBJ2-1; the D is unclear. Germline loops: CDR1 SGHTA, CDR2 FQGNSA. Trimming stripped 3 bases from V and 9 bases from J, with 6 bases between. The CDR3 loop spans 11 amino acids. The CDR3 is CASSFEGEQFF. DNA for the CDR3: TGTGCCAGCAGCTTTGAAGGTGAGCAGTTCTTC.

In its sample, this clone was seen once. The CDR3 is CASRQGGSGANVLTF. Written as DNA, the CDR3 is TGTGCCAGCAGACAAGGGGGATCTGGGGCCAACGTCCTGACTTTC. The chain couples TRBV6-5 to TRBJ2-6; the D gene is possibly TRBD1 (6 bases). The V and J ends lost 6 bases and 1 base respectively, with 10 bases between them. Germline V gene data show CDR1 as MNHEY and CDR2 as SVGAGI. The length of the CDR3 is 15 residues.

The CDR3 DNA reads as TGTGCCAGCAGCCACGTTGGGTCCCTAGGGAAAGAGACAGATACGCAGTATTTT. Translated, it gives CASSHVGSLGKETDTQYF. The chain uses TRBV4-2 and TRBJ2-3; D unclear. CDR1 is LGHNA and CDR2 is YNFKEQ in the germline V gene. The CDR3 is 18 amino acids. The V end was cut by 3 bases, the J end by 3 bases, with 22 bases between.

DNA for the CDR3: TGTGCCAGCAGCTTAGGTCGTGGACAGGGGATATACACAGATACGCAGTATTTT. As protein: CASSLGRGQGIYTDTQYF. V gene TRBV11-2 combines with J gene TRBJ2-3; 9 nucleotides line up with TRBD1. CDR1 SGHAT and CDR2 FQNNGV come from the germline V gene. The CDR3 covers 18 residues. V lost 1 base and J lost 2; bases outside the gene matches: 10. Full variable domain (outside the CDR3, taken from reference TRBV11-2 and TRBJ2-3): EAGVAQSPRYKIIEKRQSVAFWCNPISGHATLYWYQQILGQGPKLLIQFQNNGVVDDSQLPKDRFSAERLKGVDSTLKIQPAKLEDSAVYLCASSLGRGQGIYTDTQYFGPGTRLTVL.

This clone was recorded a few times. One end of the junction does not line up with germline, which may come from a read error. CDR3: CASSLTGSGGLFF. The CDR3 DNA is TGTGCCAGTAGCCTTACGGGCTCCGGGGGGCTGTTTTTT. The rearrangement uses TRBV19 and TRBJ2-2; D possibly corresponds to TRBD2 (6 bases). There are 13 residues in the CDR3. The germline CDR1 and CDR2 sequences are LNHDA and SQIVND (reference sequence).

The V gene is TRBV5-1, the J gene TRBJ2-5, with 7 positions matching TRBD2. CDR1 is SGHRS, CDR2 YFSETQ, per germline. This CDR3 is built from 15 residues. The trim removed 0 bases at V and 2 bases at J, leaving 4 bases unmatched. CDR3 in DNA: TGCGCCAGCAGCTTGGGCGGGAGCGGGCAAGAGACCCAGTACTTC. Its protein product is CASSLGGSGQETQYF. Full variable domain (rest looked up from reference TRBV5-1 and TRBJ2-5): KAGVTQTPRYLIKTRGQQVTLSCSPISGHRSVSWYQQTPGQGLQFLFEYFSETQRNKGNFPGRFSGRQFSNSRSEMNVSTLELGDSALYLCASSLGGSGQETQYFGPGTRLLVL.

This chain links TRBV30 with TRBJ2-3, with D tentatively TRBD1 (5 bases). CDR3 length: 15 residues. Germline V gene sequence: CDR1 GTSNPN, CDR2 SVGIG (reference sequence). The V end was cut by 2 bases, the J end by 6 bases, with 18 bases between. The CDR3 loop reads CAWSRGRYLSDTQYF. CDR3 coding DNA: TGTGCCTGGAGTAGGGGAAGGTACCTAAGCGATACGCAGTATTTT.

The CDR3 here is CASSTGTGVYEQYF. CDR3 DNA: TGTGCCAGCAGTACTGGGACAGGGGTTTACGAGCAGTACTTC. The chain recombines TRBV6-6 with TRBJ2-7; 10 nucleotides agree with TRBD1. The CDR3 covers 14 residues. V trimming: 5 bases; J trimming: 4 bases; junction bases outside the gene matches: 5. The germline V gene encodes CDR1 MNHNY and CDR2 SVGAGI (reference sequence).

V and J are TRBV7-2 and TRBJ2-7, with D unclear. The CDR3 length is 12 residues. The V gene lost 0 bases and the J gene lost 6 bases, with 6 bases spanning the gap. CDR1 is SGHTA and CDR2 is FQGNSA in the germline V gene. The CDR3 nucleotides read TGTGCCAGCAGCTTAGCGGCTAGCGAGCAGTACTTC. It yields the protein CASSLAASEQYF.

DNA of the CDR3: TGTGCCAGCAGCTCCCGACTAGCGGGAGTACCACAAGAGACCCAGTACTTC. It encodes CASSSRLAGVPQETQYF. The chain employs TRBV7-9 and TRBJ2-5; the match to TRBD2 covers 12 bases. Losses at the gene ends were 4 bases for V and 2 bases for J; bases not matched to a gene: 8. The CDR3 runs to 17 residues. Germline V lookup: CDR1 SEHNR, CDR2 FQNEAQ (reference sequence).

This rearrangement joins TRBV5-6 to TRBJ1-1; TRBD1 matches 10 bases. In germline, CDR1 is SGHDT, CDR2 YYEEEE. This CDR3 has 15 residues. V lost 4 bases, J lost 3 bases, and 6 bases stayed unmatched. CDR3 DNA: TGTGCCAGCAGCACCGACAGGGGGCGAGACACTGAAGCTTTCTTT. This gives the protein CASSTDRGRDTEAFF.

This sequence joins TRBV5-4 and TRBJ2-1; 11 nucleotides line up with TRBD2. V was pared by 2 bases and J by 7 bases, with 17 bases of the junction left unmatched. This CDR3 has 19 amino acids. Germline V lookup: CDR1 SGHNT, CDR2 YYREEE (reference sequence). The chain's CDR3 is CASSLGIPLAGGSRNEQFF. DNA for the CDR3: TGTGCCAGCAGCTTAGGGATTCCCTTAGCGGGAGGGTCGCGGAATGAGCAGTTCTTC.